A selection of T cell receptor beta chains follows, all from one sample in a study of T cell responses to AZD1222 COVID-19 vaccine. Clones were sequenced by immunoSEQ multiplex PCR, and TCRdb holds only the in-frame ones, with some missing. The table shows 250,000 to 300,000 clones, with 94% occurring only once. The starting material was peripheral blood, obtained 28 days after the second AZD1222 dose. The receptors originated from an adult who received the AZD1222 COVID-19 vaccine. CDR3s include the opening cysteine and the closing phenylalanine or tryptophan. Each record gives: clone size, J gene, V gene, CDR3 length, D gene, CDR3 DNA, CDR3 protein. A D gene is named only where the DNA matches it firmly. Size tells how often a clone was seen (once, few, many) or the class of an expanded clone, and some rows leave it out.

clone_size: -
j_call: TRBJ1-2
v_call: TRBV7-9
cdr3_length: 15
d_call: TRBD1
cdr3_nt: TGTGCCAGCAGCTCTCGGGACAGGGCCGTCTATGGCTACACCTTC
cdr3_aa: CASSSRDRAVYGYTF

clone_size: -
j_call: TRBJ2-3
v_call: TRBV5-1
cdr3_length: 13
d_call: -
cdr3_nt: TGCGCCAGCAGCGGGGACAACACAGATACGCAGTATTTT
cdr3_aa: CASSGDNTDTQYF

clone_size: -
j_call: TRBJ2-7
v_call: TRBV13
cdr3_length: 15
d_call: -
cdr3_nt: TGTGCCAGCAGCTTAGGACAGGGTCTCTCCTACGAGCAGTACTTC
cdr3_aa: CASSLGQGLSYEQYF

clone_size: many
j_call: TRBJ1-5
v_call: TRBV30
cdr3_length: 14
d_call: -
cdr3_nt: TGTGCCTGGAGACGGGGAAATAGCAATCAGCCCCAGCATTTT
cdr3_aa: CAWRRGNSNQPQHF

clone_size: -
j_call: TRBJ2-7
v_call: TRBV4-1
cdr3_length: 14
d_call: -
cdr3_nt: TGCGCCAGCAGCCAAGCGACTAGTTCCTACGAGCAGTACTTC
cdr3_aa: CASSQATSSYEQYF

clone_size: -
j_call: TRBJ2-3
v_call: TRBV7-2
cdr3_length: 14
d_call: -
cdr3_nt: TGTGCCAGCAGCCCCGCCACGGTTAGGGATACGCAGTATTTT
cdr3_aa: CASSPATVRDTQYF

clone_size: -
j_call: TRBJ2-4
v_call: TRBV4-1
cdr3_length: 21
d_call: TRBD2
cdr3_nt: TGCGCCAGCAGCCAAACATTCGGGGGACTAGCGGGAGGGGGAGCCAAAAACATTCAGTACTTC
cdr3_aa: CASSQTFGGLAGGGAKNIQYF

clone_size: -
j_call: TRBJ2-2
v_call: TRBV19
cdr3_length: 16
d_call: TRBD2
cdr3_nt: TGTGCCAGTAGTATATTCGGTGGGAGGGCCTACGGGGAGCTGTTTTTT
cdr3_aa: CASSIFGGRAYGELFF

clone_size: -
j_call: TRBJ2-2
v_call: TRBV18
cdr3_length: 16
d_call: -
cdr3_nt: TGTGCCAGCTCGAGGACCAGGAGTCAAACAGGCGGGGAGCTGTTTTTT
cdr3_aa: CASSRTRSQTGGELFF

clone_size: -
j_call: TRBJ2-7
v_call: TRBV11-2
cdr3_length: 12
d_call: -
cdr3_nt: TGTGCCAGCAGCTGGGCATCCTACGAGCAGTACTTC
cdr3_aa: CASSWASYEQYF

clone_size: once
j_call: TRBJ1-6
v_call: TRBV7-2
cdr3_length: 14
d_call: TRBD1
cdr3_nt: TGTGCCAGCAGGGGGTACAGGGGAGAATCACCCCTCCACTTT
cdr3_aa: CASRGYRGESPLHF

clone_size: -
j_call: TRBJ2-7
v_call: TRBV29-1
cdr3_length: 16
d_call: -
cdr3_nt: TGCAGCGTTTATTCACAGGGCGCCTCGAGCTCCTACGAGCAGTACTTC
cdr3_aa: CSVYSQGASSSYEQYF

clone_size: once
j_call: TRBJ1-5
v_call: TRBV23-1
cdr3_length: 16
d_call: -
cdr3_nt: TGCGCCAGCAGTCAACGCTCGGATCGGGAGCGCCAGCCCCAGCATTTT
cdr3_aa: CASSQRSDRERQPQHF

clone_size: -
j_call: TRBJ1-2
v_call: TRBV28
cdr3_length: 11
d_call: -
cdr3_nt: TGTGCCAGCAATCAGGACTATGGCTACACCTTC
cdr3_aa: CASNQDYGYTF

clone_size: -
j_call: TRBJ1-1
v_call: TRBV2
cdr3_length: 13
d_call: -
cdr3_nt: TGTGCCAGCTCCTCGGGGGGGAACACTGAAGCTTTCTTT
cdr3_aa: CASSSGGNTEAFF

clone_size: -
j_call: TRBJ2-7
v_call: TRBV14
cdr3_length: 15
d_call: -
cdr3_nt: TGTGCCAGCAGCAGCCTGGGACTTCATACCTACGAGCAGTACTTC
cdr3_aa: CASSSLGLHTYEQYF

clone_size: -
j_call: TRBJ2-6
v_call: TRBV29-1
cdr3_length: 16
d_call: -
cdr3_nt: TGCAGCGTTGGGACAGTCGGTCATGCTGGGGCCAACGTCCTGACTTTC
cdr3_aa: CSVGTVGHAGANVLTF

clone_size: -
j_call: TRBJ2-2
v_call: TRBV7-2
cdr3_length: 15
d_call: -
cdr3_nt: TGTGCCAGCAGTCCCCGCAGGGAGAACACCGGGGAGCTGTTTTTT
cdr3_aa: CASSPRRENTGELFF

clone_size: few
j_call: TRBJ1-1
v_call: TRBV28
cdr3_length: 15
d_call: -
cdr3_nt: TGTGCCAGCAGTCCCCAGGGACACAAGGACGCTGAAGCTTTCTTT
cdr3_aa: CASSPQGHKDAEAFF

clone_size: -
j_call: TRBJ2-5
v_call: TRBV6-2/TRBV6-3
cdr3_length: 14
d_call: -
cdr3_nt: TGTGCCAGCAGCCCCGAGGTAGCGGCATCGGCCCAGTACTTC
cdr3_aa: CASSPEVAASAQYF

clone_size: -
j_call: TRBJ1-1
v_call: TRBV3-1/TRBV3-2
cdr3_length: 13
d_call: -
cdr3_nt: TGTGCCAGCAGCCAAGTCGGGGGTGCTGAAGCTTTCTTT
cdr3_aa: CASSQVGGAEAFF

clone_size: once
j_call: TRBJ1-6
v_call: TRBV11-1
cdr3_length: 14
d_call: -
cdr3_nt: TGTGCCAGCAGAAAGGACAAGGCAAATTCACCCCTCCACTTT
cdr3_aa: CASRKDKANSPLHF

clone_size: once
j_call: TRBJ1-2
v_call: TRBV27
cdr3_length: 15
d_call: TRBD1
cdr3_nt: TGTGCCAGCAGTTCCGAGATTGGACAGGGACGAGGCTACACCTTC
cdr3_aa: CASSSEIGQGRGYTF

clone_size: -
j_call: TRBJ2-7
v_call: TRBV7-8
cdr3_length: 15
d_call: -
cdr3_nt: TGTGCCAGCAGGGTACAGGGAAATGTGGCAAACGAGCAGTACTTC
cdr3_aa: CASRVQGNVANEQYF

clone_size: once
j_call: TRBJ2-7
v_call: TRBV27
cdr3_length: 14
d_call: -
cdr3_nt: TGTGCCAGCAAAGCCACCGGGAACTCCTACGAGCAGTACTTC
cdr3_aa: CASKATGNSYEQYF

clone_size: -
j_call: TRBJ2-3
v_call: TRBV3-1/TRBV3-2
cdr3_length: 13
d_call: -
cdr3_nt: TGTGCCAGCAGCCAAAGCGATGCAGATACGCAGTATTTT
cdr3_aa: CASSQSDADTQYF

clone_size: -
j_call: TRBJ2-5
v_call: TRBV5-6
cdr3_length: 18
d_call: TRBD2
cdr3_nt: TGTGCCAGCAGCCACGCGCGGGGGGCGGGCCCAACTCGAGAGACCCAGTACTTC
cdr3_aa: CASSHARGAGPTRETQYF

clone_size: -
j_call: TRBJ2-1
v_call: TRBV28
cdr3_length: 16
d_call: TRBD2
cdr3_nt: TGTGCCAGCAGGTCCAATAGGCGGGGGGCGATTTTTGAGCAGTTCTTC
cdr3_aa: CASRSNRRGAIFEQFF

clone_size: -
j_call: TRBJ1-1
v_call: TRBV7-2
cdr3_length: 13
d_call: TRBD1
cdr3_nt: TGTGCCAGCAGCACTCGACAGGGTCGAGAAGCTTTCTTT
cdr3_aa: CASSTRQGREAFF